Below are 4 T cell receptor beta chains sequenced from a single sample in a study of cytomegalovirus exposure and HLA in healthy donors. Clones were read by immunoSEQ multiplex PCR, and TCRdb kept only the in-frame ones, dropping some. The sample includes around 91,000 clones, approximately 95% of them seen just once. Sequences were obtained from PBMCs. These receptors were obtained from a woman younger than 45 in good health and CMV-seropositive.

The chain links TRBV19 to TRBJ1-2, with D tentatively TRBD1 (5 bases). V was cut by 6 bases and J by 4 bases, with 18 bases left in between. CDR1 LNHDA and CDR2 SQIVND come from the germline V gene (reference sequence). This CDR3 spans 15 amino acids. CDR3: CASSNPAVGAYGYTF. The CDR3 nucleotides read TGTGCCAGTAGCAACCCCGCCGTAGGGGCCTATGGCTACACCTTC.

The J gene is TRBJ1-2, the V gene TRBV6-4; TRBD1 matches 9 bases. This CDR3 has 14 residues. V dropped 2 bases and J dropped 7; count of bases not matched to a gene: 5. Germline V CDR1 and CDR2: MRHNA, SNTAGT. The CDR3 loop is CASSDTDRGSGYTF. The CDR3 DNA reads TGTGCCAGCAGTGACACGGACAGGGGAAGTGGCTACACCTTC.

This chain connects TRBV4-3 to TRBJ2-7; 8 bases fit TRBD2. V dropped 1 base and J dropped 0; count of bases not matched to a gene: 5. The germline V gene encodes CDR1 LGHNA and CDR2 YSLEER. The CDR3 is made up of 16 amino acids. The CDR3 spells CASSQVSGGSSYEQYF. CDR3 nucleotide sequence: TGCGCCAGCAGCCAAGTTTCGGGAGGGTCCTCCTACGAGCAGTACTTC.

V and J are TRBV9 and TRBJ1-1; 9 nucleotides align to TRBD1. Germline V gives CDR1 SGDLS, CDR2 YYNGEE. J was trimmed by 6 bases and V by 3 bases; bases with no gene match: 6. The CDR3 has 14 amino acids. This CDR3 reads CASSAGTGTAEAFF. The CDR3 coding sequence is TGTGCCAGCAGCGCGGGGACAGGGACGGCTGAAGCTTTCTTT.